The clone carrying this T cell receptor (beta chain) occurred many times. What it recognizes is unknown. The entry originates in a study of metastatic and nonmetastatic thyroid tumors. Looking at the study overall: Both malignant and benign thyroid patients supplied peripheral blood and tumor or nodule tissue samples, across which the repertoires of these patients were then compared.

Overall study findings and caveats: TCR beta diversity was reportedly significantly higher in malignant thyroid tumors than benign nodules, in blood and tumor.

The CDR3 spans 11 residues. Trimming took off 11 bases at V and 6 bases at J, with 12 bases between the two ends. Germline CDR1 and CDR2: KGHDR and SFDVKD. Original methodology: Variation in CDR3 across clinicopathological groups served as the basis for constructing a distant-metastasis classifier in papillary thyroid cancer. TCRdb ran MiXCR on the PCR reads. The V and J calls were determined by TCRdb, not by the authors. The sample includes tens of thousands of clones, roughly 18% of them seen just once. No patient received treatment before thyroid surgery. The sequence was obtained from a male donor with papillary thyroid cancer or a benign thyroid nodule (not recorded which). Some clones in this sample may be carry-over from other donors' samples. The chain combines TRBV24-1 with TRBJ1-1; D perhaps matches TRBD1 (5 bases). Sequencing was performed on adjacent normal tissue. The CDR3 loop is CASSRGPEAFF. The DNA for the CDR3 is TGTGCCAGTTCAAGGGGACCTGAAGCTTTCTTT.